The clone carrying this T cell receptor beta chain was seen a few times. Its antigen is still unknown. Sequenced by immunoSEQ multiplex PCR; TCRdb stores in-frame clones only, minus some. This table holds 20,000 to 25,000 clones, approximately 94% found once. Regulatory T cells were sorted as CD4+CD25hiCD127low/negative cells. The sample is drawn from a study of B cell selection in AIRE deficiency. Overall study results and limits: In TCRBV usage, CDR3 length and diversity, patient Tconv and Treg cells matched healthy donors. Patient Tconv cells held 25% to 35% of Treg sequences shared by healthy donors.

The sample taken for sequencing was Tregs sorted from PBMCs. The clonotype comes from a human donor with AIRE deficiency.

The CDR3 region is CASSDSGSTNYGYTF. CDR3 nucleotides: TGTGCCAGCAGTGACTCAGGGTCTACTAACTATGGCTACACCTTC. J is TRBJ1-2 and V is TRBV6-4; D uncertain. V shed 0 bases and J shed 0 bases, with 8 bases lying between them. Germline CDR1 MRHNA, CDR2 SNTAGT. The CDR3 consists of 15 residues.